This T cell receptor (beta chain) was sequenced during a study of memory CD4+ T cells and cytomegalovirus serostatus. Study-level information: Of the healthy Belgian adults, eight or nine were CMV seropositive and about 24 seronegative.

Single viable CD3+CD4+CD8-CD45RO+ cells were sorted as the memory CD4+ T cells. Total CD4+ T cells were enriched by CD4 positive selection. Clones were read by immunoSEQ multiplex PCR, and TCRdb kept only the in-frame ones, dropping some. The sample lists fewer than 75,000 clones; 65% to 80% were seen once. Regarding this clone: Antigen unknown.

Germline V gene sequence: CDR1 SEHNR, CDR2 FQNEAQ (reference sequence). CDR3 length equals 15 residues. V lost 1 base to trimming and J lost 5 bases, with 11 bases between them. Study outcomes and limitations: Repertoires predicted CMV serostatus with median bootstrapped AUC of 0.95. About 40% of the roughly 160 known CMV-associated TCRbeta sequences appeared in CD4+ memory.

The chain recombines TRBV7-9 with TRBJ2-2; D may be TRBD1 (5 bases). The source is an adult in good health and CMV-seronegative. The specimen was memory CD4+ T cells from blood. CDR3 bases: TGTGCCAGCAGCTTAGGAGAGGCAGGGACCGGGGAGCTGTTTTTT. Translated, it gives CASSLGEAGTGELFF.